Given below is one T cell receptor beta chain in context. CDR1 is KGHSH and CDR2 is LQKENI in the germline V gene. This CDR3 has 15 residues. V shed 2 bases and J shed 3 bases, with 10 bases lying between them. The data stem from a study of blood T cell repertoires in COVID-19. The overall study: Sites in the United States, Italy and Spain provided acute and convalescent COVID-19 samples. PBMCs, B-cell-depleted T cells, or T cells were the source of the cDNA or gDNA that made up the material.

In the source study's methods: The assay estimated nucleated cells by amplifying reference gene primers. Sequencing used immunoSEQ multiplex PCR; TCRdb keeps in-frame clones, though not all of them. That table is the source of V, J and clone size, and D and trimming were worked out from the DNA. The sample lists approximately 140,000 clones; approximately 86% were seen once. The V gene is TRBV18, the J gene TRBJ1-4; D not certain. The specimen was peripheral blood. The receptor was derived from a woman in her fifties or sixties with active or convalescent COVID-19. The CDR3 region has the DNA TGTGCCAGCTCACCAAGGCGGGAAGCTAATGAAAAACTGTTTTTT. Amino acid sequence: CASSPRREANEKLFF.